This T cell receptor beta chain is from a study of shared clonotypes between healthy human individuals. Study summary: Donors consisted of two women and three men between 18 and 49. Per donor, CD8 memory used one plate, CD8 naive used two, CD4 memory used three and CD4 naive used three. Study conclusions and caveats: Naive CD4 clonotypes overlapped across a handful of donors at approximately 5.3%.

Concerning this clone itself: Antigen unknown.

There are 12 residues in the CDR3. V gave up 1 base and J gave up 5 bases, with 6 bases separating them. Germline V gives CDR1 GTSNPN, CDR2 SVGIG (reference sequence). Using immunoSEQ multiplex PCR, the repertoire was profiled, and TCRdb retains in-frame clones only, with some absent. The sample has about 1.4 million clones, roughly 96% seen once. V usage is TRBV30 and J usage is TRBJ2-1, with D unclear. The origin of this receptor is a man aged 30 to 45 in good health. The sequenced sample consisted of naive CD4+ T cells sorted from blood. Subset described: CD45RA+ positively selected. The CDR3 reads CAWSDSHNEQFF. CDR3 bases: TGTGCCTGGAGTGATTCCCACAATGAGCAGTTCTTC. Combining the CDR3 with reference TRBV30 and TRBJ2-1 gives the whole variable domain SQTIHQWPATLVQPVGSPLSLECTVEGTSNPNLYWYRQAAGRGLQLLFYSVGIGQISSEVPQNLSASRPQDRQFILSSKKLLLSDSGFYLCAWSDSHNEQFFGPGTRLTVL.